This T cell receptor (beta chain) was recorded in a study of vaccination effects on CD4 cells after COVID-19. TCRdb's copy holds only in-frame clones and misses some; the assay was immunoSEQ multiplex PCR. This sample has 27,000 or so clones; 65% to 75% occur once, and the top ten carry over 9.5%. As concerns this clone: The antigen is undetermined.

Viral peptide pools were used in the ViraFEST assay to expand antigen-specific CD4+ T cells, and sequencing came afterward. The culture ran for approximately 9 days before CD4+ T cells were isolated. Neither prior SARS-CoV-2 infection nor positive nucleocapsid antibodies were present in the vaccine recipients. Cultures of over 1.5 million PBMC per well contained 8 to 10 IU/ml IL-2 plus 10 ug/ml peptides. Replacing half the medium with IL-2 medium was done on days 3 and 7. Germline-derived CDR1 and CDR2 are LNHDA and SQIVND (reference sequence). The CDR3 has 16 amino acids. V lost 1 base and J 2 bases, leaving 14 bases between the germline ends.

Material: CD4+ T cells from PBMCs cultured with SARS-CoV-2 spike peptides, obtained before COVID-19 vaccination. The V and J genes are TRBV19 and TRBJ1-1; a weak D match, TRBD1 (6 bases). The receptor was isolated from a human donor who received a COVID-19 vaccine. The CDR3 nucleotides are TGTGCCAGTAGTATAGGCCCCGGACAGAGCAACACTGAAGCTTTCTTT. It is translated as CASSIGPGQSNTEAFF.